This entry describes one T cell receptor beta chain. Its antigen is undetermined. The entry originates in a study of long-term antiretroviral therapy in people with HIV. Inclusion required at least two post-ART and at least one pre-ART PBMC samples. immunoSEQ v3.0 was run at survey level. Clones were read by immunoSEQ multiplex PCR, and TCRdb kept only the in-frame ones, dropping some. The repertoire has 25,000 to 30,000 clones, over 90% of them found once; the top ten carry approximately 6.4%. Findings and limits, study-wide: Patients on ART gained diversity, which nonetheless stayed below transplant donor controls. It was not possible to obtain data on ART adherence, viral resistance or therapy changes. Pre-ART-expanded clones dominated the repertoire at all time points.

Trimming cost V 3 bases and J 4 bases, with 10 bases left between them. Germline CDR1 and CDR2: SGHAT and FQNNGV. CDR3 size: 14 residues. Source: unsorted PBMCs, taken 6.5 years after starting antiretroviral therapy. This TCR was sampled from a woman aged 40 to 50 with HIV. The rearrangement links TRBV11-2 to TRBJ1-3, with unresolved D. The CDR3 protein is CASSFAADGNTIYF. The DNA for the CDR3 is TGTGCCAGCAGCTTTGCAGCAGACGGAAACACCATATATTTT.